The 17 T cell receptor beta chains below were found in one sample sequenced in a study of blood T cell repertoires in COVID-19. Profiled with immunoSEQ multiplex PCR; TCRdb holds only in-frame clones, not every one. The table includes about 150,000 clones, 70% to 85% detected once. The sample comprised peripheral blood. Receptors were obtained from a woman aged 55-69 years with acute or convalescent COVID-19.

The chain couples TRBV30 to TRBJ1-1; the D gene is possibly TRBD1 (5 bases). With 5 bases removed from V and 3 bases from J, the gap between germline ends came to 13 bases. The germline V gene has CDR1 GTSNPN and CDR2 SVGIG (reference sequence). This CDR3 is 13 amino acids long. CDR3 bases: TGTGCCTGGGAAGGACAATTTGACACTGAAGCTTTCTTT. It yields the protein CAWEGQFDTEAFF.

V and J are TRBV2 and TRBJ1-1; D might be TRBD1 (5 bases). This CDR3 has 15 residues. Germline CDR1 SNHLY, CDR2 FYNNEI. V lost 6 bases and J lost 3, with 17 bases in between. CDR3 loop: CASRRRGSRDTEAFF. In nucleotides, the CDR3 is TGTGCCAGCAGGAGACGGGGGTCTAGGGACACTGAAGCTTTCTTT. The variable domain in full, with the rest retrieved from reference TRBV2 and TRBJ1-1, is EPEVTQTPSHQVTQMGQEVILRCVPISNHLYFYWYRQILGQKVEFLVSFYNNEISEKSEIFDDQFSVERPDGSNFTLKIRSTKLEDSAMYFCASRRRGSRDTEAFFGQGTRLTVV.

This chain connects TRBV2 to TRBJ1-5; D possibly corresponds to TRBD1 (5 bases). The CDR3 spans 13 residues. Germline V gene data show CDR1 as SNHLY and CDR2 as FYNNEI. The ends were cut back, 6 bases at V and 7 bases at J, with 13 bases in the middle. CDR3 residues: CASSGDYLQPQHF. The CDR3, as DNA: TGTGCCAGCAGCGGGGACTATTTGCAGCCCCAGCATTTT.

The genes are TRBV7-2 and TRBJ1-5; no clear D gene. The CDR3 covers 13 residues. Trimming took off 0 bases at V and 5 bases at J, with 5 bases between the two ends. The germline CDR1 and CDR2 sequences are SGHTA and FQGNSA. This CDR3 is CASSLASYQPQHF. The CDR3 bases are TGTGCCAGCAGCTTAGCGTCTTATCAGCCCCAGCATTTT. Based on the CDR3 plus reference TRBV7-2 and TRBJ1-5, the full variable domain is GAGVSQSPSNKVTEKGKDVELRCDPISGHTALYWYRQSLGQGLEFLIYFQGNSAPDKSGLPSDRFSAERTGGSVSTLTIQRTQQEDSAVYLCASSLASYQPQHFGDGTRLSIL.

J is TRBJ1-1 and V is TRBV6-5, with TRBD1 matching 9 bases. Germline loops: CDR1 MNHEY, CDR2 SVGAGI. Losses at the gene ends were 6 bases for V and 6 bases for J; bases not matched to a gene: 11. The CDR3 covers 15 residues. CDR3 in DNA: TGTGCCAGCAGCTATATGGGGACAGGGTGGGCTGAAGCTTTCTTT. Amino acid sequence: CASSYMGTGWAEAFF.

The CDR3 nucleotides are TGCGCCAGCAGCATGATGCCGGGACAGGGGGTTAATTCACCCCTCCACTTT. Encoded protein: CASSMMPGQGVNSPLHF. The gene calls are TRBV5-1 and TRBJ1-6; the match to TRBD1 covers 11 bases. The V gene end was trimmed by 4 bases and the J gene end by 6 bases; junction bases not matched to a gene: 9. The CDR3 spans 17 residues. Germline V gene data show CDR1 as SGHRS and CDR2 as YFSETQ.

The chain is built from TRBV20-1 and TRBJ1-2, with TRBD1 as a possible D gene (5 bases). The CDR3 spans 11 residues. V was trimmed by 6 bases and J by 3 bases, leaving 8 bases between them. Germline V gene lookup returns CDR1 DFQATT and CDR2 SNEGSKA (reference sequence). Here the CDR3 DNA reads TGCAGTGCACCGACAGACTATGGCTACACCTTC. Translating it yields CSAPTDYGYTF.

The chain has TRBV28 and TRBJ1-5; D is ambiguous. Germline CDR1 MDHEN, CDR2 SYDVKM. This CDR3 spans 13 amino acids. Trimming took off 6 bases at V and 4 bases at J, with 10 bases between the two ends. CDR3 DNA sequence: TGTGCCAGCAGATGGAGTCGGAATCAGCCCCAGCATTTT. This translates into CASRWSRNQPQHF.

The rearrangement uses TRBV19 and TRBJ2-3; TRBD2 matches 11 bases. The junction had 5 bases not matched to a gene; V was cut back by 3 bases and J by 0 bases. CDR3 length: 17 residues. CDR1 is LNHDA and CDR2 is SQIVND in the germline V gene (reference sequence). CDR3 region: CASSITSGGRSTDTQYF. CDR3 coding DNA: TGTGCCAGTAGTATTACTAGCGGGGGCCGCAGCACAGATACGCAGTATTTT.

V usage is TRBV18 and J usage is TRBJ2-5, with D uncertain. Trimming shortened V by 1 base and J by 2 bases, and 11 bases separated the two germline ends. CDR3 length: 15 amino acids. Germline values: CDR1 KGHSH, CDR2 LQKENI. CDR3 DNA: TGTGCCAGCTCACCACGTCAGGTCGCTCAAGAGACCCAGTACTTC. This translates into CASSPRQVAQETQYF.

CDR3: CASSESATSLGYTF. CDR3 nucleotides: TGTGCCAGCAGTGAATCCGCGACAAGCCTTGGCTACACCTTC. J is TRBJ1-2 and V is TRBV2, with D unclear. CDR3 length: 14 amino acids. Germline-derived CDR1 and CDR2 are SNHLY and FYNNEI. The V gene lost 2 bases and the J gene lost 7 bases, with 14 bases spanning the gap.

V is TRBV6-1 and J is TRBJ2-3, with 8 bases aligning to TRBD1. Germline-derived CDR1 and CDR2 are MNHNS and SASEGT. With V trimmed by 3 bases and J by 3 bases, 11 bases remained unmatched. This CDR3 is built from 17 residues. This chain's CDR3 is CASSEGGQVGMTDTQYF. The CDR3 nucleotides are TGTGCCAGCAGTGAGGGGGGACAGGTAGGGATGACAGATACGCAGTATTTT.

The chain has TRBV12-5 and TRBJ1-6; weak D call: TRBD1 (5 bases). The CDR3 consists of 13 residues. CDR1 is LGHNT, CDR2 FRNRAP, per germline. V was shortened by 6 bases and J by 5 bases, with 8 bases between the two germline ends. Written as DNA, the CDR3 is TGTGCTAGTGGGACAGCCAATAATTCACCCCTCCACTTT. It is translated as CASGTANNSPLHF.

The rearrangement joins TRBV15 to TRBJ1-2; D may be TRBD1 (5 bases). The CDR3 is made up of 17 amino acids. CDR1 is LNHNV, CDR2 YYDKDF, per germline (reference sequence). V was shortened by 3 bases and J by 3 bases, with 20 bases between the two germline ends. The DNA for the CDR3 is TGTGCCACCAGCAGGGACACCGGCCTTCCTAGGGACTATGGCTACACCTTC. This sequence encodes CATSRDTGLPRDYGYTF.

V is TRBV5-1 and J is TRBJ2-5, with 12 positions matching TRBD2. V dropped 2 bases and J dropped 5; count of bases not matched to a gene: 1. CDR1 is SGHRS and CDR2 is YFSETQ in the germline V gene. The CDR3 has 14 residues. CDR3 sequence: CASSFGTSGETQYF. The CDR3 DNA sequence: TGCGCCAGCAGCTTCGGGACTAGCGGGGAGACCCAGTACTTC.

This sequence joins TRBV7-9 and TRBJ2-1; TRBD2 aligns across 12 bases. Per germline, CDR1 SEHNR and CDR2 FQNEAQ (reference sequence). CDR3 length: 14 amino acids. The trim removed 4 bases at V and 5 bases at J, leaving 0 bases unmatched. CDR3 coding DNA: TGTGCCAGCAGCTGGACTAGCGGGAACAATGAGCAGTTCTTC. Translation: CASSWTSGNNEQFF.

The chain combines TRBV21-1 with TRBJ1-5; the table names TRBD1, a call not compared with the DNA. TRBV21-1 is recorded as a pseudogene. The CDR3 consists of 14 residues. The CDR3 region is CASSKGTAYQPQHF. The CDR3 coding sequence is TGTGCCAGCAGCAAAGGGACAGCCTATCAGCCCCAGCATTTT.